What follows are 19 T cell receptor beta chains derived from one specimen sequenced in a study of blood T cell repertoires in COVID-19. The table came from immunoSEQ multiplex PCR; TCRdb's copy has only in-frame clones and leaves some out. The sample includes tens of thousands of clones, around nine tenths of them seen just once. Sequencing was carried out using peripheral blood. Receptors were obtained from a human donor in a cohort sampled during active COVID-19.

V usage is TRBV6-6 and J usage is TRBJ1-3; 12 bases fit TRBD1. J was trimmed by 6 bases and V by 2 bases; bases with no gene match: 5. The CDR3 has 16 amino acids. Germline V gives CDR1 MNHNY, CDR2 SVGAGI (reference sequence). The CDR3 is CASSYPGTGGENTIYF. The DNA for the CDR3 is TGTGCCAGCAGTTACCCGGGGACAGGGGGCGAAAACACCATATATTTT.

This clone was seen a handful of times. V and J are TRBV10-1 and TRBJ2-7, with TRBD1 matching 8 bases. The germline V gene has CDR1 WNHNN and CDR2 SYGVQD (reference sequence). The CDR3 extends over 14 amino acids. The J segment lost 0 bases and the V segment lost 11 bases, leaving 9 bases of the junction unmatched. In DNA, the CDR3 is TGCGCCCGGGGGAGACAGGGGAGCTCCTACGAGCAGTACTTC. It specifies CARGRQGSSYEQYF.

The rearrangement links TRBV6-5 to TRBJ1-5; TRBD1 might be the D (5 bases). The CDR3 sequence is 13 residues long. V was trimmed by 8 bases and J by 0 bases, leaving 8 bases between them. Germline loops: CDR1 MNHEY, CDR2 SVGAGI. The CDR3 protein is CASSQDSNQPQHF. Here the CDR3 DNA reads TGTGCCAGCTCACAGGATAGCAATCAGCCCCAGCATTTT.

The chain combines TRBV27 with TRBJ2-1; 7 bases agree with TRBD1. The V gene end was trimmed by 7 bases and the J gene end by 6 bases; junction bases not matched to a gene: 9. The CDR3 length is 14 residues. Germline V gene data show CDR1 as MNHEY and CDR2 as SMNVEV (reference sequence). CDR3 loop: CASTLTGLGNEQFF. The CDR3 nucleotides are TGTGCCAGCACTTTGACAGGGCTCGGCAATGAGCAGTTCTTC.

The chain is built from TRBV11-2 and TRBJ1-4; weak D call: TRBD1 (5 bases). The CDR3 has 18 amino acids. CDR1 is SGHAT and CDR2 is FQNNGV in the germline V gene. Trimming left V 7 bases short and J 7 bases short, with 28 bases between. The CDR3 loop reads CASTKNAHMWGEAEKLFF. The CDR3 nucleotides read TGTGCCAGCACCAAAAACGCCCATATGTGGGGGGAGGCTGAAAAACTGTTTTTT.

The genes are TRBV24-1 and TRBJ1-6, with a tentative D call TRBD1 (6 bases). Germline assignment: CDR1 KGHDR and CDR2 SFDVKD. V was cut by 7 bases and J by 5 bases, with 8 bases left in between. The CDR3 contains 13 residues. CDR3 DNA: TGTGCCACCAGGGGGGCTGATAATTCACCCCTCCACTTT. Its translation is CATRGADNSPLHF.

The genes are TRBV24-1 and TRBJ2-7; tentative D call: TRBD2 (5 bases). The V end lost 3 bases, the J end lost 2 bases, and 13 bases lay between the germline ends. This CDR3 spans 15 amino acids. The germline V gene has CDR1 KGHDR and CDR2 SFDVKD. The CDR3 nucleotides are TGTGCCACCAGTGATACCCTTGAGGGTCCCTACGAGCAGTACTTC. Amino acids: CATSDTLEGPYEQYF.

The chain is built from TRBV2 and TRBJ1-2, with a tentative D call TRBD1 (5 bases). V lost 1 base to trimming and J lost 6 bases, with 9 bases between them. The germline V gene has CDR1 SNHLY and CDR2 FYNNEI. The CDR3 is 13 amino acids. CDR3: CASSEVSRDGYTF. The CDR3 nucleotides are TGTGCCAGCAGTGAAGTGAGCAGGGATGGCTACACCTTC.

The CDR3 reads CASSYGGNQPQHF. The DNA for the CDR3 is TGTGCCAGCAGTTACGGCGGGAATCAGCCCCAGCATTTT. The chain joins TRBV6-5 to TRBJ1-5; D call uncertain. This CDR3 spans 13 amino acids. V was clipped by 2 bases and J by 4 bases, with 6 bases between them. Germline CDR1 is MNHEY and CDR2 is SVGAGI.

The chain links TRBV28 to TRBJ1-2; 8 bases are shared with TRBD1. J was trimmed by 0 bases and V by 6 bases; bases with no gene match: 6. The germline CDR1 and CDR2 sequences are MDHEN and SYDVKM. CDR3 length: 15 amino acids. CDR3 in DNA: TGTGCCAGCAGCCACGGACAGGGCTCTAACTATGGCTACACCTTC. Amino acids: CASSHGQGSNYGYTF.

In its sample, this clone was seen once. The chain combines TRBV9 with TRBJ2-1; 8 bases align to TRBD2. The CDR3 length is 16 residues. From germline, CDR1 is SGDLS and CDR2 YYNGEE. Unmatched junction bases numbered 14, after V lost 4 bases and J lost 8 bases. The CDR3 loop is CASSPEPGGRLDEQFF. The CDR3, as DNA: TGTGCCAGCAGCCCCGAACCGGGCGGGAGGTTGGATGAGCAGTTCTTC.

This chain joins TRBV23-1 and TRBJ2-7, with 7 bases that match TRBD1. TRBV23-1 has ORF status, its function being uncertain. The CDR3 is 16 amino acids. V was pared by 3 bases and J by 0 bases, with 8 bases of the junction left unmatched. CDR3: CASSHSPGTVSYEQYF. The DNA of the CDR3 is TGCGCCAGCAGTCATTCCCCGGGGACAGTCTCCTACGAGCAGTACTTC.

The chain couples TRBV2 to TRBJ1-1, with TRBD1 matching 7 bases. CDR1 SNHLY and CDR2 FYNNEI come from the germline V gene. The CDR3 consists of 15 residues. J lost 0 bases, V lost 11 bases, and 12 bases had no gene match. DNA of the CDR3: TGTGCCCGGGGACAGCCCGTGGACATGAACACTGAAGCTTTCTTT. Translated: CARGQPVDMNTEAFF.

This clone rates as large. A much larger clone differs by one base, so this may be a read error. Other DNA variants within this sample encode the same CDR3. This rearrangement joins TRBV7-8 to TRBJ1-2; 11 bases map to TRBD1. The CDR3 contains 18 residues. The V gene's germline CDR1 is SGHVS and CDR2 FQNEAQ. V lost 2 bases to trimming and J lost 2 bases; unmatched junction nucleotides: 10. CDR3: CASSLYRGGDRGNYGYTF. In DNA form, the CDR3 reads TGTGCCAGCAGCTTATATCGGGGGGGGGACAGGGGGAACTATGGCTACACCTTC.

The genes are TRBV18 and TRBJ1-5; no clear D. Trimming removed 6 bases at V and 1 base at J, with 10 bases between. From germline, CDR1 is KGHSH and CDR2 LQKENI. The CDR3 loop spans 14 amino acids. CDR3 protein: CASSPGTSNQPQHF. The CDR3 coding sequence is TGTGCCAGCTCCCCGGGAACAAGCAATCAGCCCCAGCATTTT.

The chain links TRBV11-2 to TRBJ1-1; 8 bases align to TRBD1. J gave up 0 bases and V 2 bases, and 8 bases lay outside the gene matches. The CDR3 runs to 17 residues. CDR1 SGHAT and CDR2 FQNNGV come from the germline V gene. The DNA for the CDR3 is TGTGCCAGCAGCTTAAGTAGTGCAGGGGGCATGAACACTGAAGCTTTCTTT. It yields the protein CASSLSSAGGMNTEAFF.

A single count supports this clone. This chain joins TRBV19 and TRBJ1-5; D gene ambiguous. V was cut by 2 bases and J by 6 bases, with 5 bases left in between. Looked up from germline, CDR1 is LNHDA and CDR2 is SQIVND (reference sequence). CDR3 length: 12 amino acids. As DNA, the CDR3 is TGTGCCAGTAGTATAATCGGTCAGCCCCAGCATTTT. It codes for CASSIIGQPQHF.

The V and J genes are TRBV28 and TRBJ2-3, with a weak D call TRBD2 (5 bases). CDR3 size: 14 residues. V lost 6 bases to trimming and J lost 2 bases, with 12 bases between them. In germline, CDR1 is MDHEN, CDR2 SYDVKM. The CDR3 DNA follows: TGTGCCAGCAGAGCAACGGACTTCACAGATACGCAGTATTTT. This gives the protein CASRATDFTDTQYF.

This sequence joins TRBV28 and TRBJ1-1; D gene uncertain. Germline V gives CDR1 MDHEN, CDR2 SYDVKM. This CDR3 has 15 residues. The V gene lost 4 bases and the J gene lost 1 base, with 13 bases spanning the gap. The CDR3 DNA reads as TGTGCCAGCAGTTCCCCGCGGGTTGGGAACACTGAAGCTTTCTTT. As protein: CASSSPRVGNTEAFF.